The sequence of this T cell receptor (beta chain) was determined in a study of OX40 agonist ivuxolimab in advanced cancers. Profiling relied on immunoSEQ multiplex PCR, and the TCRdb table lists in-frame clones only, not all of them. The table includes over 55,000 clones, 70% to 85% detected once. Here the sequenced sample was CD4+ or CD8+ T cells sorted from blood, taken in a trial of the OX40 agonist ivuxolimab. The clonotype originates from an adult with an advanced solid tumor such as melanoma, head and neck, liver or kidney cancer.

The CDR3 spells CASSPPGQTNYGYTF. Written as DNA, the CDR3 is TGCGCCAGCAGTCCTCCGGGACAGACTAACTATGGCTACACCTTC. The V and J genes are TRBV10-2 and TRBJ1-2; 7 positions agree with TRBD1. The CDR3 has 15 residues. V dropped 5 bases and J dropped 0; count of bases not matched to a gene: 6. CDR1 and CDR2 from the germline V gene are WSHSY and SAAADI.